This is a list of T cell receptor beta chains from one sample in a study of T cell repertoires in ileal Crohn's disease. TCRdb's copy holds only in-frame clones and misses some; the assay was immunoSEQ multiplex PCR. Of over 7,500 clones in the sample, roughly 78% were seen once. Sequencing was carried out using ileal tissue. The receptors originated from an adult with Crohn's disease. CDR3s include the opening cysteine and the closing phenylalanine or tryptophan. Clone size is shown for a subset of rows, as once, few, many or a class of expanded clone.

v_call clone_size cdr3_aa
TRBV29-1 NA CSVEGRQDTYEQYF
TRBV11-2 once CASSSGQFSGNTIYF
TRBV27 once CASSPTRGGAGYF
TRBV30 NA CAWSDDRGGGTEAFF
TRBV6-6 few CASSWQGRVGETQYF
TRBV7-2 NA CASSAKVTDTQYF
TRBV10-3 once CAISVGKNEQFF
TRBV9 NA CASSVGTDTQYF
TRBV4-3 NA CASSQEGGVNEQFF
TRBV5-6 NA CASSLVWGQENGYTF
TRBV7-9 NA CASSGAGDYGYTF
TRBV7-2 NA CASSLDIATDTQYF
TRBV9 NA CASSAAGRENTEAFF
TRBV30 NA CAWSPKIRDRADYGYTF
TRBV27 NA CASRDAHRGGANVLTF
TRBV5-4 NA CASSFAGTNYGYTF
TRBV28 once CASSSIGQGQYF
TRBV6-5 few CASSSTSGAPDTQYF
TRBV5-1 NA CASSAKAGGWNEQFF
TRBV4-1 NA CASSQDYTGAETQYF
TRBV4-1 NA CASSQGREQYF
TRBV30 NA CASDGGRVSYEQYF
TRBV7-3 NA CASSLTASTEAFF
TRBV11-2 NA CASSAGTGGLSSYEQYF
TRBV19 NA CASSRQGAGTEAFF
TRBV2 NA CASSDRRADQPQHF
TRBV7-2 once CASSLGERALRYQETQYF
TRBV2 NA CASSNGQGADTQYF
TRBV12-5 few CASGSGGSSYEQYF
TRBV4-3 NA CASSQDRGGGVTF
TRBV19 NA CASSIGGSALAKNIQYF
TRBV6-6 NA CASTAQGSYEQYF
TRBV28 few CASIPTGRGVNQPQHF
TRBV4-3 NA CASSQLRQARYEQYF
TRBV19 few CASSIAATGYTF
TRBV9 NA CASSLYGQGGGYGYTF
TRBV5-1 NA CASSSGQGGQPQHF
TRBV4-2 once CASSQGGRTGFNQPQHF
TRBV6-6 once CASTTTRGQAKETF
TRBV14 few CASSQGQGGDYGYTF
TRBV12-1 NA CASSSPTGVVFF
TRBV7-2 NA CASSFGTGSTDTQYF
TRBV29-1 once CSVEGTDFQPQHF
TRBV5-5 NA CASSLTGEAALNTEAFF
TRBV4-1 NA CASSQGQGNTEAFF
TRBV11-2 NA CASSLYNQGIYGYTF
TRBV5-1 large CASSLSDMNTEAFF
TRBV19 NA CASSFQVQETQYF
TRBV4-3 NA CASSQDLGATNEKLFF